Below, one T cell receptor beta chain is given with its context. One end of the junction fails to match germline, which may point to a read error. The data originate from a study of tumor and adjacent non-tumor tissue in lung cancer. The template was RNA from unsorted bulk tissue. The library came from three nested PCR rounds adapted from ARM-PCR protocols. Via MiXCR, TCRdb re-called the multiplex PCR reads, giving one row per CDR3 protein. The data contain 120,000 or so distinct CDR3 sequences, over 75% of them seen just once; the ten biggest clones take up 20% to 25%. The CDR3 extends over 16 amino acids. Per germline, CDR1 SGHDT and CDR2 YYEEEE.

The chain recombines TRBV5-6 with TRBJ2-2; no firm D call. Source material: lung tumor tissue. This receptor was taken from a man between 65 and 79 years old with non-small cell lung cancer. The CDR3 is CASSLFGSRDTGELFF. CDR3 in DNA: TGTGCTAGCAGCTTATTCGGATCGAGAGATACCGGGGAGCTGTTTTTT.